The present T cell receptor (beta chain) was sequenced within a study of blood T cells in healthy people across ages. This clonotype was found a few times. V was pared by 4 bases and J by 3 bases, with 12 bases between. The CDR3 is made up of 15 amino acids. The germline V gene has CDR1 MDHEN and CDR2 SYDVKM. The use of a sample-barcoded 5' primer and a J-beta primer mix characterized a second PCR of roughly 6 to 11 cycles. In TCRdb, the 5' RACE reads were re-called with MiXCR into one record per CDR3 protein. The repertoire includes approximately 780,000 distinct CDR3 sequences, 20% to 30% of them detected once, and over 2.5% sits in the top ten. The data were also submitted as part of a second study, on T cells of mothers and their children.

The chain links TRBV28 to TRBJ2-2, with a weak D call TRBD1 (6 bases). The origin of this receptor is a boy aged 10-17 years in good health. Sample: blood. DNA of the CDR3: TGTGCCAGCAGTTGGGACACATCATACACCGGGGAGCTGTTTTTT. It codes for CASSWDTSYTGELFF.